This TCR beta chain is drawn from a study of neurological immune-mediated disorders. The study, taken as a whole, reports: TCR-beta repertoires seemed private in all groups, with no expanded CDR3 amino acid sequences shared. HTLV-1-associated myelopathy had the most TCR clonal expansion, and multiple sclerosis had the least, less than healthy controls.

The trim removed 6 bases at V and 7 bases at J, leaving 10 bases unmatched. Germline CDR1 is WNHNN and CDR2 is SYGVQD (reference sequence). CDR3 length: 15 residues. Each TCR transcript was tagged with a 10-nucleotide random UMI during 5'RACE. A single record per CDR3 protein comes from TCRdb applying MiXCR to the 5' RACE reads. The profile shows roughly 13,000 distinct CDR3 sequences, 5.5% to 7% of them singletons. About this clonotype itself: Its antigen is unknown.

The cell input for sorted libraries was around 1 million, and those cells were CD4+ or CD8+ T cells. The sequence was collected from a middle-aged woman in good health. The chain uses TRBV10-1 and TRBJ2-1; TRBD2 matches 9 bases. Sequencing used CD8+ T cells from blood. Here the CDR3 DNA reads TGCGCCAGCAGGCTGCTAGCGGGGATCCTTAATGAGCAGTTCTTC. Translating gives CASRLLAGILNEQFF.